Shown below are 10 T cell receptor beta chains from a single sample sequenced in a study of blood T cell repertoires in COVID-19. Libraries were prepared by immunoSEQ multiplex PCR; TCRdb keeps only in-frame clonotypes and omits some of them. The sample includes roughly 380,000 clones, over 75% of them seen just once. The sample was PBMCs or T cells enriched from blood (not recorded which). The receptors shown here come from a man aged 30 to 39 who had recovered from COVID-19.

The chain couples TRBV28 to TRBJ2-6; D gene uncertain. The CDR3 runs 15 residues. V dropped 3 bases and J dropped 0 bases, with 6 bases sitting between them. Germline V CDR1 and CDR2: MDHEN, SYDVKM. The CDR3 reads CASSLGNSGANVLTF. CDR3 sequence (DNA): TGTGCCAGCAGTTTGGGCAACTCTGGGGCCAACGTCCTGACTTTC.

The genes are TRBV11-2 and TRBJ1-1; D is possibly TRBD1 (5 bases). This CDR3 contains 15 residues. V lost 5 bases and J 0 bases, leaving 13 bases between the germline ends. Germline loops: CDR1 SGHAT, CDR2 FQNNGV. The chain's CDR3 is CASSLRDSLNTEAFF. The CDR3 DNA reads TGTGCCAGCAGCCTCCGGGACTCACTGAACACTGAAGCTTTCTTT.

The chain joins TRBV6-1 to TRBJ2-6, with D perhaps TRBD2 (5 bases). This CDR3 spans 16 amino acids. V was trimmed by 1 base and J by 1 base, leaving 8 bases between them. Germline V CDR1 and CDR2: MNHNS, SASEGT. The DNA for the CDR3 is TGTGCCAGCAGTGAAGTTAGAGGGTCTGGGGCCAACGTCCTGACTTTC. Its protein is CASSEVRGSGANVLTF.

V usage is TRBV6-2 or TRBV6-3 and J usage is TRBJ1-2; no reliable D call. The germline CDR1 and CDR2 sequences are MNHEY and SVGEGT. There are 17 residues in the CDR3. Trimming shortened V by 5 bases and J by 0 bases, and 19 bases separated the two germline ends. The CDR3 spells CASSRLGSPSANYGYTF. The CDR3 DNA follows: TGTGCCAGCAGTCGCCTGGGCAGCCCATCGGCTAACTATGGCTACACCTTC.

The chain couples TRBV12-3 or TRBV12-4 to TRBJ2-4, with D perhaps matching TRBD2 (6 bases). V was clipped by 5 bases and J by 16 bases, with 18 bases between them. The CDR3 consists of 12 residues. The CDR3 DNA reads as TGTGCCAGCAGTCTGGGTCCGGGACTCCCTTACTTC. Encoded protein: CASSLGPGLPYF.

This clone was picked up a small number of times. The V call is TRBV30, the J call TRBJ1-2; the match to TRBD1 covers 7 bases. V was clipped by 2 bases and J by 0 bases; unmatched bases: 6. Per the germline V gene, CDR1 is GTSNPN and CDR2 is SVGIG (reference sequence). The CDR3 has 15 residues. DNA for the CDR3: TGTGCCTGGAGTACCTCAGGGGGACCTAACTATGGCTACACCTTC. This translates into CAWSTSGGPNYGYTF.

This rearrangement joins TRBV7-2 to TRBJ2-7, with 10 positions matching TRBD1. Germline assignment: CDR1 SGHTA and CDR2 FQGNSA. This CDR3 has 16 amino acids. The trim removed 5 bases at V and 6 bases at J, leaving 13 bases unmatched. The CDR3: CASSKMGTGTGVEQYF. CDR3 sequence (DNA): TGTGCCAGCAGCAAAATGGGTACCGGGACAGGGGTCGAGCAGTACTTC.

CDR3 DNA sequence: TGTGCCAGTAGATCGACAGGGGTGTTTTCCTATTCACCCCTCCACTTT. Amino acids: CASRSTGVFSYSPLHF. V gene TRBV19 combines with J gene TRBJ1-6; 8 nucleotides line up with TRBD1. The CDR3 totals 16 residues. V lost 6 bases, J lost 8 bases, and 12 bases stayed unmatched. Germline CDR1 reads LNHDA; CDR2 reads SQIVND (reference sequence).

V gene TRBV5-1 combines with J gene TRBJ1-1, with 12 bases that match TRBD1. V lost 2 bases and J lost 3; bases outside the gene matches: 11. Germline V gene lookup returns CDR1 SGHRS and CDR2 YFSETQ. This CDR3 is built from 18 residues. DNA of the CDR3: TGCGCCAGCAGCTTTCCCGGGACAGGGGGCGTCTCGGACACTGAAGCTTTCTTT. Amino acid sequence: CASSFPGTGGVSDTEAFF.

The chain couples TRBV5-1 to TRBJ1-1; D not certain. Germline lookup yields CDR1 SGHRS and CDR2 YFSETQ. The CDR3 sequence is 15 residues long. Trimming took 0 bases from V and 1 from J, leaving 10 bases between them. This CDR3 reads CASSLGDTSNTEAFF. CDR3 bases: TGCGCCAGCAGCTTGGGTGACACCTCGAACACTGAAGCTTTCTTT.